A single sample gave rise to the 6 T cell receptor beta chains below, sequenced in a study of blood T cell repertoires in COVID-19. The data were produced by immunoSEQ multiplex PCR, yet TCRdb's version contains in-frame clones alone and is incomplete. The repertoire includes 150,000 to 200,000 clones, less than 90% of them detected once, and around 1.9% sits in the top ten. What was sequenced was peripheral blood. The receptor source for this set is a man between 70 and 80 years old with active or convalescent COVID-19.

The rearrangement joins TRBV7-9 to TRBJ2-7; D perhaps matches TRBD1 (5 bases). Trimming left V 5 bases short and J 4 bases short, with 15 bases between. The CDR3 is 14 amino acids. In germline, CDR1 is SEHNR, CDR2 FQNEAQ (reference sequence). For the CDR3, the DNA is TGTGCCAGCAGCCCGATCCAGGGAAAATACGAGCAGTACTTC. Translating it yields CASSPIQGKYEQYF.

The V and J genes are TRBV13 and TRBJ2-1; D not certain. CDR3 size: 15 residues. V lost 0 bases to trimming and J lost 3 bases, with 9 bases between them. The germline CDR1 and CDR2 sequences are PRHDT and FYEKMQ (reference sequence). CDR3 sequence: CASSLGSASYNEQFF. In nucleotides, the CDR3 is TGTGCCAGCAGCTTAGGCAGCGCCAGCTACAATGAGCAGTTCTTC.

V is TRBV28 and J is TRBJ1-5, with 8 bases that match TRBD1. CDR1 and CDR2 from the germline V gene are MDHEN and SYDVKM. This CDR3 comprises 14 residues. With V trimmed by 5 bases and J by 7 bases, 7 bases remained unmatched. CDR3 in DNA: TGTGCCAGCAGTCTTTCAGGGGGCTGGCAGCCCCAGCATTTT. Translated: CASSLSGGWQPQHF.

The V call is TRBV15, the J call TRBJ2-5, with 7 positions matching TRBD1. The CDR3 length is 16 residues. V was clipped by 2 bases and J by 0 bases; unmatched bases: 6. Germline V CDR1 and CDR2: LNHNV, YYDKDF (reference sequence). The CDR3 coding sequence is TGTGCCACCAGCAGAAGGGGACAGTGGTACCAAGAGACCCAGTACTTC. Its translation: CATSRRGQWYQETQYF.

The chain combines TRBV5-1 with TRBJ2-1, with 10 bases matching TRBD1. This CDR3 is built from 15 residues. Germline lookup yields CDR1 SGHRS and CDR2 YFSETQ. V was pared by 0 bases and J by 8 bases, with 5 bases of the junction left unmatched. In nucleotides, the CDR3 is TGCGCCAGCAGCTTGGGACAGGGGGCTGTCCATGAGCAGTTCTTC. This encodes CASSLGQGAVHEQFF.

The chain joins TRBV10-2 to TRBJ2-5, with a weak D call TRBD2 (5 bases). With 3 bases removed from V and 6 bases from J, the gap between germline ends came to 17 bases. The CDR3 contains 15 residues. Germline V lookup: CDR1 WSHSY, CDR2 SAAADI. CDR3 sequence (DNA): TGCGCCAGCAGTGACTTAACTCCGCGCGGGCAGACCCAGTACTTC. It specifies CASSDLTPRGQTQYF.